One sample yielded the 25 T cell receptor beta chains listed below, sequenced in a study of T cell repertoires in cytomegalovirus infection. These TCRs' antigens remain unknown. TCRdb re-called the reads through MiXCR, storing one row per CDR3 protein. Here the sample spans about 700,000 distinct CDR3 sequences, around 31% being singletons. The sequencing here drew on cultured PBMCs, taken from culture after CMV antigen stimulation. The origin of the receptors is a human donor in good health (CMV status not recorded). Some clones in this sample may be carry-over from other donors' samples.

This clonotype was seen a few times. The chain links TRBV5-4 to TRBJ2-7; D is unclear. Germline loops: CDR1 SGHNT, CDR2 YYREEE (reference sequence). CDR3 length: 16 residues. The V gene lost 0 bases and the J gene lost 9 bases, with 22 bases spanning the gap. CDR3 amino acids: CASSLAGGSRTDGQYF. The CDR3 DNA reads TGTGCCAGCAGCTTGGCCGGTGGCAGCAGAACCGACGGGCAGTACTTC.

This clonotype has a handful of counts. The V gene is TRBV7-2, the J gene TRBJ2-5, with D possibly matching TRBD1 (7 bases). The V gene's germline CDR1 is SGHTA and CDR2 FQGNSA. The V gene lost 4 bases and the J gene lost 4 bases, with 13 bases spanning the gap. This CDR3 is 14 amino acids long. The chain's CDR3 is CASSSAQGGETQYF. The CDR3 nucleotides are TGTGCCAGCAGCTCAGCTCAGGGGGGAGAGACCCAGTACTTC. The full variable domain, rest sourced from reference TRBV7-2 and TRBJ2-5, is GAGVSQSPSNKVTEKGKDVELRCDPISGHTALYWYRQSLGQGLEFLIYFQGNSAPDKSGLPSDRFSAERTGGSVSTLTIQRTQQEDSAVYLCASSSAQGGETQYFGPGTRLLVL.

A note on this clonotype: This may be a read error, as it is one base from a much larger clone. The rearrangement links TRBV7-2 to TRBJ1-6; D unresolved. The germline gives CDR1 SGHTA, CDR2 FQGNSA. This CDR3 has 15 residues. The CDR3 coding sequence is TGTGCCGGCAGCCGCCCAGGAGGGATTGTCTCACCCCTCCACTTT. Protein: CAGSRPGGIVSPLHF.

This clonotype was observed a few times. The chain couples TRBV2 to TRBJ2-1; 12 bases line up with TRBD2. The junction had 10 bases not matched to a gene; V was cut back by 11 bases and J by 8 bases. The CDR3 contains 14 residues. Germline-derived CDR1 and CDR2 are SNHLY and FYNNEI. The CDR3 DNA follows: TGTGCCTCCCAACCGACTAGCGGGAGTGATGAGCAGTTCTTC. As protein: CASQPTSGSDEQFF.

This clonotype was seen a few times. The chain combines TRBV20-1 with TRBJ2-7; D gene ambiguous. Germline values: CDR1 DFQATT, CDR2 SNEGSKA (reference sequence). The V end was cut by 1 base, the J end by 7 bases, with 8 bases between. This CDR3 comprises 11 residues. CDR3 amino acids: CSARGFHEQYF. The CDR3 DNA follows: TGCAGTGCTAGAGGTTTTCATGAGCAGTACTTC.

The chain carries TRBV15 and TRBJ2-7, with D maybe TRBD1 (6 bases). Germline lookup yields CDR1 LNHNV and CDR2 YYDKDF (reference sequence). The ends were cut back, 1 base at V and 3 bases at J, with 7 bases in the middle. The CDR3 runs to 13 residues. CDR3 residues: CATSRGQDYEQYF. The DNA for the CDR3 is TGTGCCACCAGCAGAGGACAGGACTACGAGCAGTACTTC.

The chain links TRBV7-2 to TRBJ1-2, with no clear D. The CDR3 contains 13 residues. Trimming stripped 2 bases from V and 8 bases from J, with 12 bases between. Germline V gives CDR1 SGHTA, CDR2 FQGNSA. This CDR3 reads CASSLQRFGGYTF. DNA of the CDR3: TGTGCCAGCAGCTTACAACGGTTTGGAGGCTACACCTTC.

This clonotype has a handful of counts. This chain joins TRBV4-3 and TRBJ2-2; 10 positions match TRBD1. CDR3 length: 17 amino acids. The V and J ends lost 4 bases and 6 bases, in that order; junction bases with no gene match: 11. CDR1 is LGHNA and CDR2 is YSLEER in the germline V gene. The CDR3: CASSRLVGQGDPGELFF. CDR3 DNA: TGCGCCAGCAGCCGCTTGGTCGGACAGGGGGATCCCGGGGAGCTGTTTTTT.

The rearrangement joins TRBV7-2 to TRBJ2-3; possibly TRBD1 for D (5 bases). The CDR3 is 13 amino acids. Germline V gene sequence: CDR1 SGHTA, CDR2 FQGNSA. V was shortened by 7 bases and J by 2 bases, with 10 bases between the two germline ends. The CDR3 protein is CASTDRNTDTQYF. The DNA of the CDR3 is TGTGCCAGCACAGACAGAAACACAGATACGCAGTATTTT.

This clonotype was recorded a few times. In DNA form, the CDR3 reads TGCGCCAGCAGCCAAGTGGGTGGGCCCGGGGGTGAGCAGTTCTTC. It codes for CASSQVGGPGGEQFF. The rearrangement joins TRBV4-1 to TRBJ2-1; TRBD2 is a possible D gene (6 bases). CDR3 size: 15 residues. V dropped 1 base and J dropped 9 bases, with 16 bases sitting between them. The germline V gene has CDR1 MGHRA and CDR2 YSYEKL.

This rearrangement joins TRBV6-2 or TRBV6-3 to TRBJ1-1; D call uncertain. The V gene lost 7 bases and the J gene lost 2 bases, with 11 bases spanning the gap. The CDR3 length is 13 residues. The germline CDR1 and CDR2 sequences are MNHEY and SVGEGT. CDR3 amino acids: CASKKGTNTEAFF. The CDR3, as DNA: TGTGCCAGCAAAAAGGGAACCAACACTGAAGCTTTCTTT.

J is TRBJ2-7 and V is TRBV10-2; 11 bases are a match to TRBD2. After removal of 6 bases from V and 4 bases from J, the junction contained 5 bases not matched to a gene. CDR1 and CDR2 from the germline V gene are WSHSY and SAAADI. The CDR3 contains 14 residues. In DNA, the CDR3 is TGCGCCAGCAGGGAGACTAGCGGGACTTACGAGCAGTACTTC. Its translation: CASRETSGTYEQYF.

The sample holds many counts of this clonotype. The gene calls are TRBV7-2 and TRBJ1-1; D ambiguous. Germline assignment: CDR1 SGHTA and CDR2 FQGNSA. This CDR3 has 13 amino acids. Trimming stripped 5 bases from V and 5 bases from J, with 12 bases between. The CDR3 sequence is CASSPVTGTEAFF. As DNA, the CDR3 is TGTGCCAGCAGCCCTGTAACGGGAACTGAAGCTTTCTTT.

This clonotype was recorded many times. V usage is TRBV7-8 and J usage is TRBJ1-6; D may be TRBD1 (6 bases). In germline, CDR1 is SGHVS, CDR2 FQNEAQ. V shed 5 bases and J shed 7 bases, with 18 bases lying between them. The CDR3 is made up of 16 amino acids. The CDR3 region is CASSPARGVYNSPLHF. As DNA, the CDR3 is TGTGCCAGCAGCCCGGCGAGGGGGGTCTACAATTCACCCCTCCACTTT. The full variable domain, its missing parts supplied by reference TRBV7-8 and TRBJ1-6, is GAGVSQSPRYKVAKRGQDVALRCDPISGHVSLFWYQQALGQGPEFLTYFQNEAQLDKSGLPSDRFFAERPEGSVSTLKIQRTQQEDSAVYLCASSPARGVYNSPLHFGNGTRLTVT.

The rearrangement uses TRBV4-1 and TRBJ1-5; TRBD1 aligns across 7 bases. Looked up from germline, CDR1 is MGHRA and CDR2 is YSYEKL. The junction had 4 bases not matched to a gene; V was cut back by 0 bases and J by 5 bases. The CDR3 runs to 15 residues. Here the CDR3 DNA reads TGCGCCAGCAGCCAAGAAGGAGGGGGCGATCAGCCCCAGCATTTT. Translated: CASSQEGGGDQPQHF.

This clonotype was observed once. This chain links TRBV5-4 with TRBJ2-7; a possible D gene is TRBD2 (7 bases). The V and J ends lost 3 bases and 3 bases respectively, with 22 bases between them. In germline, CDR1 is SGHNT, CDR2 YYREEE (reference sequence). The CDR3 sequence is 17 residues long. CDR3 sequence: CASSSRGGGHSRYEQYF. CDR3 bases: TGTGCCAGCAGCTCTCGAGGGGGGGGACACTCTCGCTACGAGCAGTACTTC.

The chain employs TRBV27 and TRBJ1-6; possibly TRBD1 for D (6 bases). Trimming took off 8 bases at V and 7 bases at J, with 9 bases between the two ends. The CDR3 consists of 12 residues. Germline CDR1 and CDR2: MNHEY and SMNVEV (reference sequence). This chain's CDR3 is CASGRGNSPLHF. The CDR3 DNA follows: TGTGCCAGCGGCAGGGGCAATTCACCCCTCCACTTT.

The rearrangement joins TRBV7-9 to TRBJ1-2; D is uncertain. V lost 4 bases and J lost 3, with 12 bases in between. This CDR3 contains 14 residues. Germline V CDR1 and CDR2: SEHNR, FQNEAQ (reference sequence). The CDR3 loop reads CASSYPNADYGYTF. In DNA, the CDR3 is TGTGCCAGCAGCTACCCCAACGCAGACTATGGCTACACCTTC.

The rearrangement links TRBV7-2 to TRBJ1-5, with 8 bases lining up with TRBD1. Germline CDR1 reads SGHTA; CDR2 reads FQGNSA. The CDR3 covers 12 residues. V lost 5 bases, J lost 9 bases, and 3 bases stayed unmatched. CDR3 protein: CASSDRGMPQHF. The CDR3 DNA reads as TGTGCCAGCAGCGACAGGGGAATGCCCCAGCATTTT.

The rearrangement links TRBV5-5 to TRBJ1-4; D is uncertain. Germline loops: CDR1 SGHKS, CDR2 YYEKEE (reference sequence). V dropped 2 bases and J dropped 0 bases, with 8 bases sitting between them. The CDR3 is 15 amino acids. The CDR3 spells CASSFSSATNEKLFF. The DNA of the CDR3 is TGTGCCAGCAGCTTTAGCTCTGCAACTAATGAAAAACTGTTTTTT.

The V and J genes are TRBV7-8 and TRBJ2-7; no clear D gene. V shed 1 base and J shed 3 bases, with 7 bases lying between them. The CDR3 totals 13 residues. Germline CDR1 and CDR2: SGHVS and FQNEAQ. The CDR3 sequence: CASSLVGIYEQYF. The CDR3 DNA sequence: TGTGCCAGCAGCTTAGTCGGAATCTACGAGCAGTACTTC.

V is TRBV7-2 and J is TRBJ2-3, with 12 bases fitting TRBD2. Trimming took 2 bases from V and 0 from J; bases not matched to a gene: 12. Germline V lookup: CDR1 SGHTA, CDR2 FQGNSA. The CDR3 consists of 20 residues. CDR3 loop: CASSLRGRRTSGASTDTQYF. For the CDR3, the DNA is TGTGCCAGCAGCTTAAGAGGTCGGAGGACTAGCGGGGCTAGCACAGATACGCAGTATTTT.

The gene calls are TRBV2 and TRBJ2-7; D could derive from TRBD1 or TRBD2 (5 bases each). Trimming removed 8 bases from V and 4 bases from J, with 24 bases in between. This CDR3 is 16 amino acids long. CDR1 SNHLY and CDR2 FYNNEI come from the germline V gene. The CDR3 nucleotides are TGTGCCAGCCAACCGGGGCGCCAGGGCATTCCATACGAGCAGTACTTC. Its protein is CASQPGRQGIPYEQYF. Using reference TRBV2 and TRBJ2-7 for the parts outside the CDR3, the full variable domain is EPEVTQTPSHQVTQMGQEVILRCVPISNHLYFYWYRQILGQKVEFLVSFYNNEISEKSEIFDDQFSVERPDGSNFTLKIRSTKLEDSAMYFCASQPGRQGIPYEQYFGPGTRLTVT.

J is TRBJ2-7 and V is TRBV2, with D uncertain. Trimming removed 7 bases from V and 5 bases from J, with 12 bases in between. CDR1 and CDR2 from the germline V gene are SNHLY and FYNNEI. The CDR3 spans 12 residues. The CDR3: CASTPPSDEQYF. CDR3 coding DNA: TGTGCCAGCACCCCTCCTTCTGACGAGCAGTACTTC.

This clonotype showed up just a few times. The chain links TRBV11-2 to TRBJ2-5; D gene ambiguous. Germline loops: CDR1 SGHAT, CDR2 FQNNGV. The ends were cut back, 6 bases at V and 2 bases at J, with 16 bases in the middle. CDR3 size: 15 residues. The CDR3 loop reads CASRPPGRLQETQYF. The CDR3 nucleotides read TGTGCCAGCAGACCACCCGGAAGACTTCAAGAGACCCAGTACTTC.